Sequencing of this T cell receptor (beta chain) was carried out in a study of cytomegalovirus exposure and HLA in healthy donors (dated by TCRdb to 2017 to 2019). With regard to the full study: According to an earlier analysis of 587 of the donors, about 170 million T cells yielded roughly 110 million unique TCR beta sequences and 276 Gb of sequence data. Of the 350 to 400 genotyped donors, approximately 83% fell in the genetic ancestry cluster associated with self-reported Caucasian donors. An earlier analysis of nearly 600 of the donors applied high-throughput TCR beta sequencing to assess whether each TCR beta V gene segment acted as functional or pseudogenic. A handful of DR-DQ haplotypes were handled as single units for association and clustering because linkage in the cohort was strong. The number of donors typed differed by locus, with roughly 629-640 for A, B, C, DRB1 and DQB1, around 500 for DQA1, nearly 610 for DPA1, and about 450 for DPB1. To predict cytomegalovirus infection status, the study combined high-throughput TCR immunosequencing, statistical association of individual TCRs with disease status, and machine learning. Rather than drawing on any new phenotypic data, the later analysis identified candidate immune exposures from TCR beta sequences and the way those sequences occurred across donors. In a later genetic analysis, genome-wide SNP genotypes for about 60% of the 666 donors were used, and that subset was treated as a discovery cohort. To study patterns of TCR occurrence, a later analysis re-analyzed previously published TCR beta repertoires from just over 650 donors and added high-resolution HLA genotyping. The aim of the study was to test whether cataloging public T cell receptors could identify signatures of past pathogen exposure. Along with the approximately 600-subject first cohort, a separate validation cohort of over a hundred different subjects was used. On average, 235,054 unique TCR beta nucleotide sequences were sequenced per donor among 300 to 500 genotyped donors of the cohort, with roughly 18% of those sequences being non-productive. Donor age, sex, ethnicity and CMV serostatus were collected together with the repertoire data. Every discovery cohort repertoire had been produced on one sequencing platform. An early release covering roughly 580 HLA-typed donors comprised approximately 290 gigabases of sequencing data and about 90 million unique TCR sequences. Using immunosequencing, the study profiled T cell repertoires from around 670 subjects and related those repertoires to cytomegalovirus serostatus. Class I and class II HLA loci were covered by the typing at four-digit resolution. What the research found in general, with its limitations: HLA typing was unavailable for some donors at each locus, so association tests used only the typed subset. According to the authors, the approach could potentially be generalized to other disease states and immunological phenotypes. Some IMGT-functional V segments, including TRBV6-2 and TRBV6-3, could not be distinguished by the 87-base-pair reads and were therefore excluded. A cluster of highly shared sequence variants was judged likely to be a technical artifact of the sequencing pipeline. In a later analysis, HLA-associated TCR beta chains showed more clonal expansion and lower generation probabilities than non-associated chains that were equally common. In a later genetic analysis, a missense DCLRE1C variant was associated with V-gene and J-gene trimming of TCR beta chains, and the association was replicated in an independent cohort. For the cohort, immune exposure information was limited to CMV serostatus. In vitro tests confirmed that a few of the cytomegalovirus-associated TCR beta chains recognize cytomegalovirus antigens. According to a later analysis, parvovirus B19, influenza, CMV and Epstein-Barr virus appeared linked to several top co-occurrence clusters. A further reported finding was that TCR beta sequences accurately predicted the HLA-A and HLA-B alleles for most subjects in the first cohort. According to a later analysis, most CMV-associated TCR beta chains appeared to be HLA-restricted, and the HLA associations seemed to be driven largely by CMV exposure. The study gave a list of more than 150 TCR beta chains associated with cytomegalovirus. The classifier was reported to diagnose cytomegalovirus status with high specificity and sensitivity in both the original cohort and the validation cohort. Linkage disequilibrium might explain the correlated functional status among segregating V segments, but an unknown experimental factor could not be excluded. Across donors, most TCR sequences were observed very rarely, whereas some public TCRs were present in many individuals. This cohort had only TCR beta chains sequenced, and the lack of alpha or paired-chain data limited which features could be detected. Compared with the approximately 710-donor mean, donors in an Asian-associated ancestry cluster had fewer N-insertions in productive TCRs, according to a later genetic analysis. An earlier analysis of 587 of the donors showed that most TCR beta V segments appeared in productive rearrangements either about 87% or about 30% of the time, which broadly matched IMGT annotations. A later analysis associated about 17,000 TCR beta sequences with specific HLA alleles at a false discovery rate of 0.05. A later analysis found that TCR association rates varied across HLA loci, with DRB1 alleles showing the most associated TCRs and HLA-C alleles the fewest. Roughly 15 rarely observed V segments, including chromosome 9 orphons, were excluded from the earlier analysis of some 590 of the donors because counts were too low. Sequencing depth was assumed to be roughly uniform across donors in the presence/absence analyses, though that assumption may not hold. When HLA alleles, especially DR and DQ, strongly co-occurred, attributing TCR associations to individual alleles was difficult.

The CDR3 sequence holds 15 residues, the cysteine and phenylalanine included. Kept here is only the CDR3 DNA, which spans 45 bases and is read in frame from base 1. Trimming takes 1 base from V and 3 bases from J, and the germline ends sit 12 bases apart. For CDR1 and CDR2, the germline V gene lists MGHRA and YSYEKL. This clone was seen a few times. Its antigen is unknown. No much larger clone is present one base from it, and per-base qualities are unavailable. The cohort comprised fewer than 700 healthy bone marrow donors. Cohort members were all nominally healthy when sampled, although unrecorded immune exposures were likely present. The donor was CMV seropositive and was included in the group of some 290 seropositive cohort members. A peripheral blood sample was collected from each donor, and TCR beta sequencing was performed on peripheral blood mononuclear cells. Genomic DNA was extracted from the blood cell samples with the Qiagen DNeasy Blood Extraction Kit.

Preparation of the library involved the immunoSEQ multiplex PCR assay. The multiplex PCR relied on a mix of 60 forward primers for TCR Vbeta segments and 13 reverse primers for TCR Jbeta segments. Amplification of the CDR3 region of rearranged TCR beta genes was performed with a multiplex PCR assay on genomic DNA. The Illumina HiSeq System was used to sequence the amplified TCR beta libraries as 87-base-pair reads. The source study handled its data this way. A later analysis counted 75 million to 100 million unique TCR beta chains across the 550 to 800 repertoires, and 10 million to 11 million of these chains were shared by at least two donors. Raw reads were error-corrected and collapsed into unique sequences with a nearest-neighbor algorithm that merged closely related sequences to remove PCR and sequencing errors. To assign V, D and J gene segments, CDR3 sequences were aligned to IMGT reference sequences. For a sequence to be retained, at least a six-nucleotide match to both a V gene segment and a J gene segment was required. A rearrangement was called productive if the CDR3 had no stop codons and remained in frame with V and J, and every other rearrangement was called non-productive. Following IMGT convention, CDR3 was defined as the stretch from the second conserved V-encoded cysteine to the conserved J-encoded phenylalanine. The earlier analysis of 500 to 600 of the donors excluded sequences that lacked an unambiguous match to a single V gene segment. In an earlier analysis of roughly 500 of the donors, V segments were called functional above 56.7% productive rearrangements and were called segregating when the between-donor standard deviation exceeded 5%. A statistical classification framework was built to diagnose cytomegalovirus status from the catalog of TCR beta chain sequences. In a later analysis, V and J genes were assigned by comparing TCR nucleotide sequences against IMGT/GENE-DB human TR gene sequences. The TCRdist pipeline was used in a later analysis to assign CDR3 sequences and most-parsimonious VDJ recombination scenarios. In a later analysis, each TCR beta chain was defined by its CDR3 amino acid sequence together with its V-gene family, and reads lacking a unique V-gene family were excluded. As a way to deal with suspected cross-contamination and a sequencing artifact, a later analysis dropped more than 500 nucleotide sequences that were highly shared and had low generation probability. In a later analysis, a clonal expansion index for each public chain was calculated from normalized within-repertoire ranks of inferred template counts. In a later analysis, generation probabilities were computed using a VDJ recombination model fitted to out-of-frame rearrangements, and the results were checked against IGoR. Hypergeometric tests were used in a later analysis to score TCR-TCR, TCR-HLA and TCR-CMV co-occurrence, with a repertoire-size bias correction applied to the TCR pairs. In a later analysis, false discovery rates were estimated by permuting HLA or CMV assignments 20 times. In a later analysis, co-occurring TCRs were grouped with DBSCAN, and TCRdist sequence similarity was added when clustering was performed within HLA-allele-positive subsets. Repertoires with fewer than 30,000 or more than 120,000 public chains, plus five repertoires with anomalous nucleotide sharing, were excluded from co-occurrence clustering. Sourced from immuneACCESS, this table was stored by TCRdb with only in-frame sequences that have V and J called. A share of the clones is absent; for the studies checked, an unresolved V gene accounts for under half, and the remainder has no known explanation. V and J calls and clone size are copied from that table; D and trimming were computed from the DNA. Across this sample there are roughly 100,000 clones, with around 76% seen only once. The ten largest clonotypes hold 8.2% of the sample.

Sequenced sample: PBMCs. This chain joins TRBV4-1 to TRBJ1-1, with a weak D call of TRBD1 (5 bases match). The TCR sequence derives from a man in his forties in good health and CMV-seropositive. The base sequence is TGCGCCAGCAGCCAAGGTCCAGGGTTGGACACTGAAGCTTTCTTT. It translates as CASSQGPGLDTEAFF.